This T cell receptor beta chain was identified in a study of T cells in Graves' hyperthyroidism and ophthalmopathy. Study results and limitations: Separating ophthalmopathy from stable hyperthyroidism was achieved by a 13 V-J model.

CDR1 DFQATT and CDR2 SNEGSKA come from the germline V gene (reference sequence). CDR3 length: 12 residues. RNA transcripts yielded amplified TCR beta CDR3 regions. The HTBI set primed first-round TCR CDR3 RT-PCR. TCRdb reprocessed the multiplex PCR reads via MiXCR and lists one record per CDR3 protein. The sample shows around 760,000 distinct CDR3 sequences, 35% of them seen only once. Aged 18 to 65, the patients had hyperthyroidism that was newly diagnosed and had lasted under 2 months. Patients having uncontrolled infection, another autoimmune disease, pregnancy or lactation were not included. It was 10 ml of fresh peripheral blood that supplied the PBMCs. To note about this clonotype: Its antigen is still unknown. It may be a read error: a sequence one base away is much more abundant.

The sequenced sample was blood. The origin of this receptor is a woman aged 40-49 years with Graves' hyperthyroidism. The chain carries TRBV20-1 and TRBJ1-4; D is undetermined. CDR3 sequence reads: CSARVGNERLFF. Here the CDR3 DNA reads TGCAGTGCTAGAGTCGGTAATGAAAGACTGTTTTTT.